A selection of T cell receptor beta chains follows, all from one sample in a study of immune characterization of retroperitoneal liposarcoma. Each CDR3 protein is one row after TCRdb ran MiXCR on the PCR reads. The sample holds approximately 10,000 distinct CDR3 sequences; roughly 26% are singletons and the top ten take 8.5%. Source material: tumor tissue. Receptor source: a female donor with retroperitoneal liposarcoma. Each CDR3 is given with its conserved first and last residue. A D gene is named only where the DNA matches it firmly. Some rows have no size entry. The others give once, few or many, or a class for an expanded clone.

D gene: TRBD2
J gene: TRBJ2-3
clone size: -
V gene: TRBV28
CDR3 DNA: TGTGCCAGCAGTTTAGATAGCGGGGTGGGAACAGATACGCAGTATTTT
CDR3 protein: CASSLDSGVGTDTQYF

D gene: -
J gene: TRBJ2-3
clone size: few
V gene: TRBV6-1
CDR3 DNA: TGTGCCAGCTTTTCACGGCGCGGAGATACGCAGTATTTT
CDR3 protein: CASFSRRGDTQYF

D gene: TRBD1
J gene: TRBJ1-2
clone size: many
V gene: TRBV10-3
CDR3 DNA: TGTGCCATCAGTACCCCGGGACAGGATTTGAGCGGCTACACCTTC
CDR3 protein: CAISTPGQDLSGYTF

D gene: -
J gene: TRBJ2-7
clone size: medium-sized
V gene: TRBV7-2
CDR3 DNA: TGTGCCAGCAGCTTATCCAGGGTATACGAGCAGTACTTC
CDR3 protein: CASSLSRVYEQYF

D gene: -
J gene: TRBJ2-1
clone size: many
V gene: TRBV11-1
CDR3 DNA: TGTGCCAGCAGCTTAGTATGGGGACCAGGCAATGAGCAGTTCTTC
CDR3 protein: CASSLVWGPGNEQFF

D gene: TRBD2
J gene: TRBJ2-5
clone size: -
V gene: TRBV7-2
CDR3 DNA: TGTGCCAGCAGCCGACTACTAGCGGGGGAGACCCAGTACTTC
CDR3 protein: CASSRLLAGETQYF

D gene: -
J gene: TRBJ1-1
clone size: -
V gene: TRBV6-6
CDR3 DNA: TGTGCCAGCAGTCACGAACAGGGATCGGGGGCTGAAGCTTTCTTT
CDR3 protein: CASSHEQGSGAEAFF

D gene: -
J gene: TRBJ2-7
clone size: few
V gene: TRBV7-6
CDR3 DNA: TGTGCCAGCAGCTTAGAGGTAGGGAACTCCTACGAGCAGTACTTC
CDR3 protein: CASSLEVGNSYEQYF

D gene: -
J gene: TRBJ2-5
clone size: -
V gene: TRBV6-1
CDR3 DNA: TGTGCCACCGCCCGGGCTCCGTGGGAGACCCAGTACTTC
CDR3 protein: CATARAPWETQYF

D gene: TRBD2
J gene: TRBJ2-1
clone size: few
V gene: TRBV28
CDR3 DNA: TGTGCCAGCAGTCCCGGGACTAGCGGCTACAATGAGCAGTTCTTC
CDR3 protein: CASSPGTSGYNEQFF

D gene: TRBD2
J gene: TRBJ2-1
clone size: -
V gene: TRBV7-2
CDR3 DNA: TGTGCCAGCAGCTTAGGACTAGCGGGAGGCAATGAGCAGTTCTTC
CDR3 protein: CASSLGLAGGNEQFF

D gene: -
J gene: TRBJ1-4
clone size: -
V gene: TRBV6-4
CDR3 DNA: TGTGCCAGCAGTCGGCGAGGACTTACAACTAATGAAAAACTGTTTTTT
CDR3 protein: CASSRRGLTTNEKLFF

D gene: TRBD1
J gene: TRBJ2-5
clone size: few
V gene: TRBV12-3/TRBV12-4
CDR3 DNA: TGTGCCAGCAGTTTAGGGGACAGGGGGCTCGGTGAGACCCAGTACTTC
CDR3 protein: CASSLGDRGLGETQYF

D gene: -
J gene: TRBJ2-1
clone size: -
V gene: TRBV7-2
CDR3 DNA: TGTGCCAGCGACGTAAAACTAGGGCATGAGCAGTTCTTC
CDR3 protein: CASDVKLGHEQFF

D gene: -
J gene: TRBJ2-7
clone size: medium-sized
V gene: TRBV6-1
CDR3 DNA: TGTGCCAGCAGTGTCCCGATACCCAATGAGCAGTACTTC
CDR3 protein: CASSVPIPNEQYF

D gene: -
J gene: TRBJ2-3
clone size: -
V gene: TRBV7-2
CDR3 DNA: TGTGCCAGCAGCTTAGCGGGGGGTGGGGCAGATACGCAGTATTTT
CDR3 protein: CASSLAGGGADTQYF

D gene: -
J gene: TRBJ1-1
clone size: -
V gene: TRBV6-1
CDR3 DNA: TGTGCCAGCAGTGTAGATGGTGGGGCGAGGGCTTTCTTT
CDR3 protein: CASSVDGGARAFF

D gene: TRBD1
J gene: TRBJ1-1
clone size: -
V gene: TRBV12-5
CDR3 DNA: TGTGCTAGTGCCATACAGGGGGCCGACACTGAAGCTTTCTTT
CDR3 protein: CASAIQGADTEAFF